The entry below describes one T cell receptor beta chain. Antigen unknown. V lost 1 base to trimming and J lost 13 bases, with 11 bases between them. The CDR3 spans 12 residues. CDR1 SGHAT and CDR2 FQNNGV come from the germline V gene. For the second PCR, which ran for roughly 7 to 11 cycles, a sample-barcoded 5' primer and a J-beta primer mix were used. Via MiXCR, TCRdb re-called the 5' RACE reads, giving one row per CDR3 protein. In the table there are 1.2 million to 1.5 million distinct CDR3 sequences, roughly 60% of which are singletons. This record comes from a study of blood T cells in healthy people across ages. General observations from the study: With age, beta diversity per million T cells declined roughly linearly, significantly by approximately 40. Lack of knowledge of donor CMV status possibly confounded expanded clonotype changes. Strong correlation linked observed beta diversity and percent naive T cells. Long-lived and aged donors differed, with more naive CD4+ cells and higher diversity in the long-lived.

The J gene is TRBJ2-1, the V gene TRBV11-2, with D possibly being TRBD2 (6 bases). The receptor comes from a man between 18 and 29 years old in good health. The sequencing sample was made of blood. Here the CDR3 reads CASSLGAGRQFF. The CDR3 nucleotides read TGTGCCAGCAGCTTAGGTGCGGGGAGACAGTTCTTC.